These 3 T cell receptor beta chains share one sample of origin, sequenced in a study of molecular identifiers for immune sequencing clone quantification. TCRdb itself ran the PCR reads through MiXCR, one entry per CDR3 protein. The table records hundreds of thousands of distinct CDR3 sequences, approximately 24% of them present only once. Sequencing was done on a sample of naive CD8+ T cells from blood, with Jurkat cell RNA spiked in. Subset in this sample: FACS-sorted CD8+CD4-CCR7+CD45RA+ naive T cells. These receptors all come from a human donor in good health. Some libraries in this study had Jurkat cell RNA spiked in.

CDR3 bases: TGCGCCAGCAGACCCGACAGGCCCTTAACCTACGAGCAGTACTTC. Translating gives CASRPDRPLTYEQYF. The V gene is TRBV5-1, the J gene TRBJ2-7; perhaps TRBD1 as D (6 bases). The CDR3 length is 15 residues. The V gene's germline CDR1 is SGHRS and CDR2 YFSETQ. Trimming removed 5 bases at V and 2 bases at J, with 17 bases between.

In regard to this clonotype: Possible read error: a much larger clone is one base away. The rearrangement uses TRBV6-6 and TRBJ1-5, with TRBD1 matching over 9 bases. Germline CDR1 reads MNHNY; CDR2 reads SVGAGI (reference sequence). The CDR3 is made up of 16 amino acids. Here the CDR3 reads CASSLVDRGGNQPKHF. Here the CDR3 DNA reads TGTGCCAGCAGTTTGGTGGACAGGGGAGGTAATCAGCCCAAGCATTTT.

This clonotype was found a few times. The chain combines TRBV11-2 with TRBJ2-3; D uncertain. CDR1 SGHAT and CDR2 FQNNGV come from the germline V gene. The CDR3 length is 17 residues. Deletions cut 6 bases from V and 1 base from J, with 20 bases between. The CDR3: CASSRPSRITGTDTQYF. Here the CDR3 DNA reads TGTGCCAGCAGTCGTCCCTCAAGGATTACAGGCACAGATACGCAGTATTTT.